This entry lists 32 T cell receptor beta chains sequenced from one sample in a study of CD8+CD57+ T cells in acquired aplastic anemia. Genomic DNA templated the TCR beta VDJ and CDR3 profiling. One entry per CDR3 protein results from TCRdb running MiXCR on the reads. The sample includes over 150,000 distinct CDR3 sequences, 60% to 80% seen only once; the top ten take approximately 42%. Whoever was chosen for sequencing had shown CD8+CD57+ cell expansion by flow cytometry. The specimen was sorted CD4+, CD8+, or CD8+CD57+ T cells (not recorded which) from PBMCs. The source is a human donor with aplastic anemia.

The gene calls are TRBV20-1 and TRBJ1-1; D is uncertain. The V gene's germline CDR1 is DFQATT and CDR2 SNEGSKA (reference sequence). The V and J ends lost 8 bases and 0 bases respectively, with 16 bases between them. The CDR3 contains 14 residues. For the CDR3, the DNA is TGCAGTACAACATCTCTTGGCCTGAACACTGAAGCTTTCTTT. This encodes CSTTSLGLNTEAFF.

There are a few counts of this clonotype. This sequence joins TRBV6-4 and TRBJ1-1; 8 bases map to TRBD1. The CDR3 spans 14 residues. Germline V gives CDR1 MRHNA, CDR2 SNTAGT. J gave up 5 bases and V 7 bases, and 9 bases lay outside the gene matches. In nucleotides, the CDR3 is TGTGCCAGCAAAGGGCAGGGGGCTGGGACTGAAGCTTTCTTT. This translates into CASKGQGAGTEAFF.

The chain uses TRBV7-9 and TRBJ2-7; maybe TRBD1 (6 bases). Germline-derived CDR1 and CDR2 are SEHNR and FQNEAQ (reference sequence). V gave up 0 bases and J gave up 1 base, with 7 bases separating them. CDR3 length: 14 residues. This chain's CDR3 is CASSLADRSYEQYF. CDR3 in DNA: TGTGCCAGCAGCTTAGCAGACAGGTCCTACGAGCAGTACTTC.

This clonotype was observed at least ten times. This sequence joins TRBV28 and TRBJ2-7, with D possibly being TRBD1 (5 bases). The V end lost 5 bases, the J end lost 3 bases, and 14 bases lay between the germline ends. Germline V gene sequence: CDR1 MDHEN, CDR2 SYDVKM. The CDR3 totals 14 residues. The CDR3 protein is CASSTPLGVYEQYF. The CDR3 DNA reads TGTGCCAGCAGTACCCCCCTAGGGGTCTACGAGCAGTACTTC.

V gene TRBV24-1 combines with J gene TRBJ2-1, with D possibly being TRBD1 or TRBD2 (6 bases each). Deletions cut 4 bases from V and 0 bases from J, with 18 bases between. Per germline, CDR1 KGHDR and CDR2 SFDVKD. This CDR3 contains 18 residues. Written as DNA, the CDR3 is TGTGCCACCAGTGACCCACGAGGGGGGCTCCTCTCCTACAATGAGCAGTTCTTC. Amino acid sequence: CATSDPRGGLLSYNEQFF.

The table lists this clonotype with a few counts. The V call is TRBV20-1, the J call TRBJ1-6; no definite D call. The CDR3 is 14 residues long. CDR1 and CDR2 (germline): DFQATT, SNEGSKA (reference sequence). Trimming cost V 6 bases and J 3 bases, with 12 bases left between them. CDR3 region: CSAGQESYNSPLHF. CDR3 in DNA: TGCAGTGCGGGTCAGGAGAGCTATAATTCACCCCTCCACTTT.

This clonotype was counted many times. In DNA, the CDR3 is TGTGCCAGCAGTTTAGTACAGGGGGTGATTGGTAGTTCACCCCTCCACTTT. This translates into CASSLVQGVIGSSPLHF. The rearrangement joins TRBV28 to TRBJ1-6; 8 nucleotides align to TRBD1. Germline CDR1 is MDHEN and CDR2 is SYDVKM. Trimming removed 2 bases from V and 9 bases from J; junction bases left unmatched: 12. The CDR3 loop spans 17 amino acids. The full variable domain, rest sourced from reference TRBV28 and TRBJ1-6, is DVKVTQSSRYLVKRTGEKVFLECVQDMDHENMFWYRQDPGLGLRLIYFSYDVKMKEKGDIPEGYSVSREKKERFSLILESASTNQTSMYLCASSLVQGVIGSSPLHFGNGTRLTVT.

The chain combines TRBV29-1 with TRBJ1-1, with D hard to call. The length of the CDR3 is 12 residues. Germline CDR1 reads SQVTM; CDR2 reads ANQGSEA. Trimming took 6 bases from V and 4 from J, leaving 12 bases between them. The CDR3 loop is CSVGTGGTEAFF. The DNA of the CDR3 is TGCAGCGTCGGCACGGGAGGCACTGAAGCTTTCTTT. Full variable domain (remainder filled in from reference TRBV29-1 and TRBJ1-1): SAVISQKPSRDICQRGTSLTIQCQVDSQVTMMFWYRQQPGQSLTLIATANQGSEATYESGFVIDKFPISRPNLTFSTLTVSNMSPEDSSIYLCSVGTGGTEAFFGQGTRLTVV.

The chain combines TRBV11-1 with TRBJ2-7, with 7 nucleotides matching TRBD1. The germline CDR1 and CDR2 sequences are SGHAT and FQDESV (reference sequence). This CDR3 comprises 13 residues. The J segment lost 6 bases and the V segment lost 5 bases, leaving 7 bases of the junction unmatched. In DNA form, the CDR3 reads TGTGCCAGCAGCCATGGGGACAGCTTCGAGCAGTACGTC. Protein: CASSHGDSFEQYV.

This chain connects TRBV29-1 to TRBJ1-1; a weak D match, TRBD1 (5 bases). Germline lookup yields CDR1 SQVTM and CDR2 ANQGSEA. The V end was cut by 7 bases, the J end by 1 base, with 13 bases between. The CDR3 has 13 residues. The CDR3 reads CSGRIQGNTEAFF. CDR3 sequence (DNA): TGCAGCGGCCGGATCCAGGGGAACACTGAAGCTTTCTTT.

This chain uses TRBV19 with TRBJ2-7; D gene unclear. Germline lookup yields CDR1 LNHDA and CDR2 SQIVND (reference sequence). The ends were cut back, 6 bases at V and 5 bases at J, with 20 bases in the middle. The CDR3 sequence is 15 residues long. The CDR3: CASRSWGSRRDEQYF. The CDR3 coding sequence is TGTGCCAGTAGGAGTTGGGGTAGCAGAAGGGACGAGCAGTACTTC.

V usage is TRBV29-1 and J usage is TRBJ2-2, with D unresolved. This CDR3 comprises 12 residues. Per germline, CDR1 SQVTM and CDR2 ANQGSEA. V was cut by 4 bases and J by 2 bases, with 5 bases left in between. CDR3 in DNA: TGCAGCGTTGGCCTTAACACCGGGGAGCTGTTTTTT. It specifies CSVGLNTGELFF.

On this clonotype: The conserved final phenylalanine or tryptophan is absent from the CDR3, which likely points to a read error. The CDR3 DNA follows: TGTGCCAGTAGTCCTTGGACTAGTGGAACCTACAATGAGCAGTTCTCC. Its protein product is CASSPWTSGTYNEQFS. This sequence joins TRBV19 and TRBJ2-1, with 7 bases fitting TRBD2. The germline CDR1 and CDR2 sequences are LNHDA and SQIVND (reference sequence). J lost 2 bases, V lost 5 bases, and 9 bases had no gene match. This CDR3 comprises 16 residues.

CDR3 sequence: CATSETGGKDTEAFF. CDR3 DNA: TGTGCCACCAGTGAAACAGGGGGCAAGGACACTGAAGCTTTCTTT. V gene TRBV24-1 combines with J gene TRBJ1-1; 9 bases are a match to TRBD1. J lost 3 bases, V lost 4 bases, and 5 bases had no gene match. This CDR3 spans 15 amino acids. Germline CDR1 KGHDR, CDR2 SFDVKD.

This clonotype appeared many times. The chain has TRBV19 and TRBJ2-1; D is perhaps TRBD1 (7 bases). This CDR3 comprises 15 residues. Trimming removed 1 base from V and 2 bases from J, with 9 bases in between. The germline CDR1 and CDR2 sequences are LNHDA and SQIVND (reference sequence). The CDR3: CASSIVRGAYNEQFF. CDR3 coding DNA: TGTGCCAGTAGTATAGTCAGGGGGGCCTACAATGAGCAGTTCTTC.

This chain connects TRBV15 to TRBJ2-6; possibly TRBD2 for D (5 bases). The CDR3 length is 15 residues. V lost 7 bases and J 4 bases, leaving 14 bases between the germline ends. Looked up from germline, CDR1 is LNHNV and CDR2 is YYDKDF (reference sequence). The CDR3: CATKAAGGGANVLTF. The CDR3 nucleotides read TGTGCCACCAAAGCTGCGGGTGGAGGGGCCAACGTCCTGACTTTC.

This clonotype has more than one count but fewer than ten. The V gene is TRBV20-1, the J gene TRBJ2-7; 9 bases fit TRBD1. The ends lost 6 bases at V and 6 bases at J; junction bases unmatched: 9. The CDR3 covers 13 residues. CDR1 and CDR2 (germline): DFQATT, SNEGSKA (reference sequence). CDR3 sequence: CSASGDREVEQYV. The DNA for the CDR3 is TGCAGTGCCTCCGGGGACAGGGAGGTCGAGCAGTACGTC.

Worth noting for this clonotype: One end of the junction is discordant with germline, which a read error may explain. The chain is built from TRBV10-3 and TRBJ2-1; 8 nucleotides agree with TRBD2. This CDR3 spans 14 amino acids. The germline CDR1 and CDR2 sequences are ENHRY and SYGVKD. CDR3 DNA sequence: TGTGCCAGCAGTGAAGCGCTTCAAACTAGCGGCGGGTTCTTC. Its protein is CASSEALQTSGGFF.

This clonotype has more than one count but fewer than ten. The J gene is TRBJ2-1, the V gene TRBV20-1, with D hard to call. Trimming removed 6 bases from V and 5 bases from J, with 17 bases in between. The CDR3 length is 14 residues. CDR1 and CDR2 (germline): DFQATT, SNEGSKA (reference sequence). The CDR3 sequence: CSASSLTGNNEQFF. CDR3 sequence (DNA): TGCAGTGCCAGCAGCCTGACTGGGAACAATGAGCAGTTCTTC.

The genes are TRBV25-1 and TRBJ2-7; D may be TRBD2 (6 bases). Between the trimmed V and J ends, which lost 5 bases and 2 bases, there was a span of 13 bases. Germline values: CDR1 MGHDK, CDR2 SYGVNS. The CDR3 length is 14 residues. The CDR3 loop is CASSSAGTPYEQYF. The CDR3 DNA sequence: TGTGCCAGCAGTTCCGCCGGGACTCCCTACGAGCAGTACTTC.

The V and J genes are TRBV27 and TRBJ2-1; D gene unclear. The CDR3 is made up of 12 amino acids. V was clipped by 5 bases and J by 2 bases, with 4 bases between them. From germline, CDR1 is MNHEY and CDR2 SMNVEV (reference sequence). The CDR3 nucleotides are TGTGCCAGCAGTACCCCCTACAATGAGCAGTTCTTC. It is translated as CASSTPYNEQFF.

This clonotype occurred a few times. This rearrangement joins TRBV5-1 to TRBJ2-7, with TRBD2 as a possible D gene (7 bases). There are 15 residues in the CDR3. Germline-derived CDR1 and CDR2 are SGHRS and YFSETQ. V was shortened by 0 bases and J by 3 bases, with 13 bases between the two germline ends. In DNA, the CDR3 is TGCGCCAGCAGCTTGGCGGGGGGCGCGTTCTACGAGCAGTACTTC. Its translation is CASSLAGGAFYEQYF.

This clonotype occurred once. This chain connects TRBV19 to TRBJ1-6, with D tentatively TRBD1 (6 bases). Germline V gene sequence: CDR1 LNHDA, CDR2 SQIVND (reference sequence). V shed 8 bases and J shed 5 bases, with 25 bases lying between them. CDR3 length: 18 amino acids. CDR3 in amino acids: CASGPGGARLRNNSPLHF. CDR3 in DNA: TGTGCCAGTGGCCCGGGGGGGGCGCGACTTAGGAATAATTCACCCCTCCACTTT.

There are many counts of this clonotype. The rearrangement uses TRBV6-5 and TRBJ2-7; 10 bases are shared with TRBD1. Germline lookup yields CDR1 MNHEY and CDR2 SVGAGI. CDR3 length equals 15 residues. V lost 6 bases and J lost 2; bases outside the gene matches: 7. The CDR3 DNA reads as TGTGCCAGCAGAAATGGACAGGGGGAGACCTACGAGCAGTACTTC. It is translated as CASRNGQGETYEQYF.

The chain recombines TRBV7-9 with TRBJ2-3; D remains unclear. The CDR3 has 14 residues. Trimming removed 6 bases at V and 0 bases at J, with 10 bases between. The germline V gene encodes CDR1 SEHNR and CDR2 FQNEAQ (reference sequence). The CDR3 spells CASSYPPSTDTQYF. In DNA, the CDR3 is TGTGCCAGCAGTTACCCCCCAAGCACAGATACGCAGTATTTT.

This clonotype was detected only once. The rearrangement links TRBV20-1 to TRBJ2-3; 7 bases match TRBD2. Germline values: CDR1 DFQATT, CDR2 SNEGSKA (reference sequence). The CDR3 runs 14 residues. V shed 2 bases and J 1 base; nucleotides not matched to a gene: 3. CDR3 coding DNA: TGCAGTGCTAGACGACTAGCTGGCACAGATACGCAGTATTTT. Its protein product is CSARRLAGTDTQYF.

The chain links TRBV10-2 to TRBJ1-3; no firm D call. The V end lost 4 bases, the J end lost 0 bases, and 7 bases lay between the germline ends. This CDR3 spans 14 amino acids. In germline, CDR1 is WSHSY, CDR2 SAAADI. Written as DNA, the CDR3 is TGCGCCAGCAGTGGAACGAGCTCTGGAAACACCATATATTTT. This gives the protein CASSGTSSGNTIYF.

J is TRBJ2-7 and V is TRBV7-8, with no clear D. Germline values: CDR1 SGHVS, CDR2 FQNEAQ. The CDR3 is made up of 13 amino acids. With 0 bases removed from V and 3 bases from J, the gap between germline ends came to 6 bases. The CDR3 loop reads CASSLAAFYEQYF. CDR3 sequence (DNA): TGTGCCAGCAGCTTAGCGGCGTTCTACGAGCAGTACTTC.

This clonotype was seen just once. This chain joins TRBV7-9 and TRBJ2-5; maybe TRBD2 (5 bases). Trimming took 1 base from V and 5 from J, leaving 14 bases between them. Germline-derived CDR1 and CDR2 are SEHNR and FQNEAQ (reference sequence). The CDR3 extends over 15 amino acids. In DNA, the CDR3 is TGTGCCAGCAGCTTAGGCGGGCCCTCCGGGGAGACCCAGTACTTC. It specifies CASSLGGPSGETQYF.

The V gene is TRBV11-2, the J gene TRBJ1-2, with TRBD1 matching 7 bases. The germline gives CDR1 SGHAT, CDR2 FQNNGV. The V segment lost 0 bases and the J segment 1 base; nucleotides outside the gene matches: 8. This CDR3 is 17 amino acids long. This CDR3 reads CASSLEFRQGLNYGYTF. Here the CDR3 DNA reads TGTGCCAGCAGCTTAGAGTTTAGACAGGGACTTAACTATGGCTACACCTTC.

The V gene is TRBV20-1, the J gene TRBJ1-5; maybe TRBD1 (5 bases). The V end lost 6 bases, the J end lost 2 bases, and 20 bases lay between the germline ends. The CDR3 sequence is 16 residues long. CDR1 and CDR2 (germline): DFQATT, SNEGSKA (reference sequence). The DNA of the CDR3 is TGCAGTGCGATACTGTCCAGGGCAGACCGCAATCAGCCCCAGCATTTT. The encoded protein is CSAILSRADRNQPQHF.

V gene TRBV5-1 combines with J gene TRBJ2-7, with D perhaps TRBD1 (5 bases). This CDR3 spans 13 amino acids. The germline V and J ends were trimmed by 4 bases and 3 bases, with 11 bases remaining between them. From germline, CDR1 is SGHRS and CDR2 YFSETQ. The CDR3 sequence: CASSKGPNYEQYV. CDR3 DNA: TGCGCCAGCAGCAAGGGGCCGAACTACGAGCAGTACGTC.